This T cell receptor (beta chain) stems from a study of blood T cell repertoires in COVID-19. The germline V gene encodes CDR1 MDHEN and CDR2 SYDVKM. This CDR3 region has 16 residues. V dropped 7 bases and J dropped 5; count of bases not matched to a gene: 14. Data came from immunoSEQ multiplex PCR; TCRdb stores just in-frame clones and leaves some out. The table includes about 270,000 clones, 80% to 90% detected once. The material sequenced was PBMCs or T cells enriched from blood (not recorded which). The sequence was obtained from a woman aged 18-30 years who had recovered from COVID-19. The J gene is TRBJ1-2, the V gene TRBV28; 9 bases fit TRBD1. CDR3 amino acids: CASTSGTGLGGYGYTF. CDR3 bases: TGTGCCAGCACCTCCGGGACAGGGTTGGGAGGGTATGGCTACACCTTC.